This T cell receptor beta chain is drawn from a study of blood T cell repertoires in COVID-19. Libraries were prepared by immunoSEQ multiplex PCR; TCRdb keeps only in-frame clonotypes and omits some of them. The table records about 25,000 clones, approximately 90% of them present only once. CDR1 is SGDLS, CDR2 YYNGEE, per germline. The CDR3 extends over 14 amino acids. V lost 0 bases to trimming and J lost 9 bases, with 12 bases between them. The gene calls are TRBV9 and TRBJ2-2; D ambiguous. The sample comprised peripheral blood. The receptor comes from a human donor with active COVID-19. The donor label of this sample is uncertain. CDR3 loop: CASSVDPLGRELFF. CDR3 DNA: TGTGCCAGCAGCGTAGATCCCCTGGGCCGGGAGCTGTTTTTT.